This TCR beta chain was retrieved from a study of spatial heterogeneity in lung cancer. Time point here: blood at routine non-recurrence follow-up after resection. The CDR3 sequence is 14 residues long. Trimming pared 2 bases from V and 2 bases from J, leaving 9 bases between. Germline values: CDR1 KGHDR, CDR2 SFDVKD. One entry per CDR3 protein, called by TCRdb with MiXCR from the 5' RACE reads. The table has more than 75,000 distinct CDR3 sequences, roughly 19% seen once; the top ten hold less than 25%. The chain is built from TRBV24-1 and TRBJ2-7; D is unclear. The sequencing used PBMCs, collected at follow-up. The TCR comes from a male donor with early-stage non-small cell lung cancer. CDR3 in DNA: TGTGCCACCAGTGATTCCAGATTCCCCTACGAGCAGTACTTC. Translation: CATSDSRFPYEQYF.